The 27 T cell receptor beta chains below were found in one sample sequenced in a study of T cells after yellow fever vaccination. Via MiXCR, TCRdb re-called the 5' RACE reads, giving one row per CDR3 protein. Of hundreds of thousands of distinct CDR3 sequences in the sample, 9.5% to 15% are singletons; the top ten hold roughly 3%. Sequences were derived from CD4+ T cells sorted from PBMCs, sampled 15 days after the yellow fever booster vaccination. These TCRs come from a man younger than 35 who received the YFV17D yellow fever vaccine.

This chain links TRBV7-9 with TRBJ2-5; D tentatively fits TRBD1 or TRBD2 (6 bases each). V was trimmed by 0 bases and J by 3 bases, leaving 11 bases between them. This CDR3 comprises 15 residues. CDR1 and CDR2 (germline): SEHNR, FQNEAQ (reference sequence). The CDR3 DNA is TGTGCCAGCAGCTTAGCGGAGGGGGTCGAAGAGACCCAGTACTTC. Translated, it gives CASSLAEGVEETQYF.

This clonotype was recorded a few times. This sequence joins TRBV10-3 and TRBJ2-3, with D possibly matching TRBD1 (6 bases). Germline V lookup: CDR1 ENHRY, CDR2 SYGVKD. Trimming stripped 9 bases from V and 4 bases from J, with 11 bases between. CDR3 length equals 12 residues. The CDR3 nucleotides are TGTGCCATGGGCAGGGGACCAGATACGCAGTATTTT. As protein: CAMGRGPDTQYF.

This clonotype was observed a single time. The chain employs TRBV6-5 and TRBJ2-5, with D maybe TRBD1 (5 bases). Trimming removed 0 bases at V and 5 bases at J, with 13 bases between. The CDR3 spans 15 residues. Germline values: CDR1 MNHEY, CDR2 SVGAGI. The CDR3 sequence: CASSYSWGTEETQYF. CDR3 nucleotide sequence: TGTGCCAGCAGTTACTCTTGGGGCACTGAGGAGACCCAGTACTTC.

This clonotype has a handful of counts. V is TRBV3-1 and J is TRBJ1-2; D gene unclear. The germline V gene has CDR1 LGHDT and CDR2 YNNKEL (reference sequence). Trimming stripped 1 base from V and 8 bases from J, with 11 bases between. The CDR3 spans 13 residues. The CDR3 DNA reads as TGTGCCAGCAGCCAAGCCCGGGTTGGAGGCTACACCTTC. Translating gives CASSQARVGGYTF.

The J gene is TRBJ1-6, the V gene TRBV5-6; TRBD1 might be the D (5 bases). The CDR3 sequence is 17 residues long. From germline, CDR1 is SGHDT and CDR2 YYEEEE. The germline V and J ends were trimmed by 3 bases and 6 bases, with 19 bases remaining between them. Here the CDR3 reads CASSSESGLGRNSPLHF. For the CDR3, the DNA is TGTGCCAGCAGCTCTGAATCAGGGTTGGGTCGTAATTCACCCCTCCACTTT.

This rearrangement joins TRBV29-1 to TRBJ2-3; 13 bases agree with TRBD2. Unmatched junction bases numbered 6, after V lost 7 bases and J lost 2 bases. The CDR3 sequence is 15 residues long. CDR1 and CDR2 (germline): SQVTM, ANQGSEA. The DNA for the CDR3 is TGCAGCGCCACTGGGACTAGCGGGGTCACAGATACGCAGTATTTT. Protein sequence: CSATGTSGVTDTQYF.

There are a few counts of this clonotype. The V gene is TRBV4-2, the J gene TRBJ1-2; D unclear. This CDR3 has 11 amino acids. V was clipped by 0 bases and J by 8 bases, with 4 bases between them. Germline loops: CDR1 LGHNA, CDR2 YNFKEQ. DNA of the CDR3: TGTGCCAGCAGCCAAGACGACGGCTACACCTTC. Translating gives CASSQDDGYTF.

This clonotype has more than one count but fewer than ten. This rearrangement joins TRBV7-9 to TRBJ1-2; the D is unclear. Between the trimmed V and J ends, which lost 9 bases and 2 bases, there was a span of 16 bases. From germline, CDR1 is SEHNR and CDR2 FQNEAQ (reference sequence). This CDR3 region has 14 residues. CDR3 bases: TGTGCCAGTGATGGTTATTCCTCGAACTATGGCTACACCTTC. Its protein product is CASDGYSSNYGYTF.

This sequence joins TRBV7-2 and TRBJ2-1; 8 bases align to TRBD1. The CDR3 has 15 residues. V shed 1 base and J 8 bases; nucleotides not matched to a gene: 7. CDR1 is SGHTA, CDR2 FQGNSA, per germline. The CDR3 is CASSLGPQGAYEQFF. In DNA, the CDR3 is TGTGCCAGCAGCTTAGGTCCCCAGGGGGCTTATGAGCAGTTCTTC.

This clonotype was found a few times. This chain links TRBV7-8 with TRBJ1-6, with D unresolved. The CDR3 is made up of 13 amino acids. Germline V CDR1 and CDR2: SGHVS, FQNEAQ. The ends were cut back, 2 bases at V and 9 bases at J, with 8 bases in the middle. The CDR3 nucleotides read TGTGCCAGCAGCTTATACGCGAGTTCACCCCTCCACTTT. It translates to CASSLYASSPLHF.

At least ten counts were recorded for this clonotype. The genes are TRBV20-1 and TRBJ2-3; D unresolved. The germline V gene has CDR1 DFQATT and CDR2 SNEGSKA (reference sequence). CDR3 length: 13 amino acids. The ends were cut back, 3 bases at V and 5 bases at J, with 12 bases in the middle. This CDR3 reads CSASRAPIDTQYF. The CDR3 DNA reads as TGCAGTGCTAGTAGAGCCCCGATAGATACGCAGTATTTT.

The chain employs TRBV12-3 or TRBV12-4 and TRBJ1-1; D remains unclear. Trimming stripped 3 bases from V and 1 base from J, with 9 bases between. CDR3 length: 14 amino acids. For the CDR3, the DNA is TGTGCCAGCAGTTTTAGGGTGGGGAACACTGAAGCTTTCTTT. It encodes CASSFRVGNTEAFF.

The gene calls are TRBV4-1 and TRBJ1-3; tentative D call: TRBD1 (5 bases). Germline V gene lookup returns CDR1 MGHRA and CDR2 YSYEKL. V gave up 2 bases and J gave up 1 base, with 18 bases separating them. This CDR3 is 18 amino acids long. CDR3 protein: CASSQSGGEAVSGNTIYF. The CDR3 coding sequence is TGCGCCAGCAGCCAAAGTGGGGGTGAGGCCGTATCTGGAAACACCATATATTTT.

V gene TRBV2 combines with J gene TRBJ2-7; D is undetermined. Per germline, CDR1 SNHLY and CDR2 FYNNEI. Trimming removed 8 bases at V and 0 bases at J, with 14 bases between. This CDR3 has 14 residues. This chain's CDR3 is CASYVRTSSYEQYF. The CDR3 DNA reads TGTGCCAGCTACGTTAGGACGAGCTCCTACGAGCAGTACTTC. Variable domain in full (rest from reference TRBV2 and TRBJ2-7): EPEVTQTPSHQVTQMGQEVILRCVPISNHLYFYWYRQILGQKVEFLVSFYNNEISEKSEIFDDQFSVERPDGSNFTLKIRSTKLEDSAMYFCASYVRTSSYEQYFGPGTRLTVT.

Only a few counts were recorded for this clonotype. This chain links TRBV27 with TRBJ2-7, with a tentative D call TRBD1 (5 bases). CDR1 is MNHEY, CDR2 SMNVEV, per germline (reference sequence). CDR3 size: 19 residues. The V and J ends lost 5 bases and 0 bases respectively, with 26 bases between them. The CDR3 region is CASSQASGIQFYSSYEQYV. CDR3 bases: TGTGCCAGCAGTCAAGCATCAGGGATTCAATTTTATAGCTCCTACGAGCAGTACGTC.

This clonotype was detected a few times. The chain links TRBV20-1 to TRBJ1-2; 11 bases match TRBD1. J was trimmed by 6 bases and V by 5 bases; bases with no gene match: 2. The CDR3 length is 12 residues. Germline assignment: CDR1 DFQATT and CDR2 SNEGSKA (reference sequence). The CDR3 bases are TGCAGTGCTGGACAGGGGGCGAATGGCTACACCTTC. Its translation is CSAGQGANGYTF.

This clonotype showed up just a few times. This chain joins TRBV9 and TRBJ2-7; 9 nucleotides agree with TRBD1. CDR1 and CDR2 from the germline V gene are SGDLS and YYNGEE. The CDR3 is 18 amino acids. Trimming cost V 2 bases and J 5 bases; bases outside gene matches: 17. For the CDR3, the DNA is TGTGCCAGCAGCGTGGGGCCCGGGACAGGGTTCGAATCCCACGAGCAGTACTTC. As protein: CASSVGPGTGFESHEQYF. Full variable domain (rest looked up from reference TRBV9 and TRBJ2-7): DSGVTQTPKHLITATGQRVTLRCSPRSGDLSVYWYQQSLDQGLQFLIQYYNGEERAKGNILERFSAQQFPDLHSELNLSSLELGDSALYFCASSVGPGTGFESHEQYFGPGTRLTVT.

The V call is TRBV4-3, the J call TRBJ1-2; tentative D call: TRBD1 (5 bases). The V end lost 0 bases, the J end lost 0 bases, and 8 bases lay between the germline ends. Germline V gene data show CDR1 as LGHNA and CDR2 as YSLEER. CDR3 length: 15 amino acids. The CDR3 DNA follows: TGCGCCAGCAGCCAAGATTGGGGGGCTAACTATGGCTACACCTTC. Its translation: CASSQDWGANYGYTF.

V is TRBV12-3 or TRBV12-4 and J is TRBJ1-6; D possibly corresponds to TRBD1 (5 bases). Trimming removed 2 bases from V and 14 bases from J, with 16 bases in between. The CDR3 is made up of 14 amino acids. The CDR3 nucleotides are TGTGCCAGCAGTTTACTAGGACATGGGGCCGCCCTCCACTTT. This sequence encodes CASSLLGHGAALHF.

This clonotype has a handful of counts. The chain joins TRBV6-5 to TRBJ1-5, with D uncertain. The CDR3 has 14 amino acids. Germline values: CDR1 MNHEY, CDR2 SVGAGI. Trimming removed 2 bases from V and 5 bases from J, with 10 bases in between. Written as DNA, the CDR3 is TGTGCCAGCAGTTACGCCCACGGAGATCAGCCCCAGCATTTT. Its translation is CASSYAHGDQPQHF.

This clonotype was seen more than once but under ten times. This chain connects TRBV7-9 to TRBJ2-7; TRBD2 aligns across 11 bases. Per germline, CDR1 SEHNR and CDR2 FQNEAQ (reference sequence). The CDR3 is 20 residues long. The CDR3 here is CAGSRGARRLAGTLSYEQYV. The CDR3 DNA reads TGTGCCGGCAGCAGGGGGGCCCGAAGACTAGCGGGAACCCTCTCCTACGAGCAGTACGTC.

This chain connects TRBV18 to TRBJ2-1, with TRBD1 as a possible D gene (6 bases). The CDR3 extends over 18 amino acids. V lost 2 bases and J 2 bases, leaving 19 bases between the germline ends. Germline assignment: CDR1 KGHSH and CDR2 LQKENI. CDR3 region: CASSPRFWDIRPYNEQFF. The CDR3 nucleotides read TGTGCCAGCTCACCAAGGTTCTGGGACATAAGACCCTACAATGAGCAGTTCTTC.

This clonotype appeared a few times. The CDR3 protein is CASSQVPPNYGYTF. CDR3 bases: TGCGCCAGCAGCCAAGTTCCCCCAAACTATGGCTACACCTTC. The chain has TRBV4-3 and TRBJ1-2; D not resolved. V lost 1 base and J lost 2, with 8 bases in between. The germline gives CDR1 LGHNA, CDR2 YSLEER. The CDR3 contains 14 residues.

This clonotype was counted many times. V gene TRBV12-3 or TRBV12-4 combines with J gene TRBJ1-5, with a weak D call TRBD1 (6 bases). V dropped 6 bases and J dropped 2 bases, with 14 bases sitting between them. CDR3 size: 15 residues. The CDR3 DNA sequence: TGTGCCAGCAGGGAACAGGGTTCTGGCAATCAGCCCCAGCATTTT. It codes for CASREQGSGNQPQHF.

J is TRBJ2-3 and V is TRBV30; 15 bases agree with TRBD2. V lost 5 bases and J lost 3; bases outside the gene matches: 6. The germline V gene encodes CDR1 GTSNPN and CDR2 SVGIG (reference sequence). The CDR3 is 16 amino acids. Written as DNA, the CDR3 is TGTGCCTGGGCCCTTGGGACTAGCGGGGGGACAGATACGCAGTATTTT. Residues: CAWALGTSGGTDTQYF.

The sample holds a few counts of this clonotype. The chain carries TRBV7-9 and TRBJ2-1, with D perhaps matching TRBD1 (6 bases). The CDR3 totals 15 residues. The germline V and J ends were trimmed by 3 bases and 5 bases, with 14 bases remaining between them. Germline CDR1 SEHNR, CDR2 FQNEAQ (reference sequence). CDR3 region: CASSFRGSQDNEQFF. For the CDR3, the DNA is TGTGCCAGCAGCTTTAGGGGGTCGCAGGACAATGAGCAGTTCTTC. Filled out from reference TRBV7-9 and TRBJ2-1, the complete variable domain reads DTGVSQNPRHKITKRGQNVTFRCDPISEHNRLYWYRQTLGQGPEFLTYFQNEAQLEKSRLLSDRFSAERPKGSFSTLEIQRTEQGDSAMYLCASSFRGSQDNEQFFGPGTRLTVL.

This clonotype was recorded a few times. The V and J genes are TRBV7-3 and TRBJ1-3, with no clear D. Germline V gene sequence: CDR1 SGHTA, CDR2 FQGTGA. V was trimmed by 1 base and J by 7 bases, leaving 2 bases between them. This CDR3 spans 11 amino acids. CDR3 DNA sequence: TGTGCCAGCAGCTTAAGGAACACCATATATTTT. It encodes CASSLRNTIYF.